The rows below give T cell receptor beta chains drawn from one sample of a study of lymphopenia after photon versus proton radiotherapy. Using immunoSEQ multiplex PCR, the repertoire was profiled, and TCRdb retains in-frame clones only, with some absent. The sample consists of 70,000 or so clones, 80% to 95% of them appearing once. The starting material was peripheral blood, obtained from a patient treated with photon-based radiotherapy. The receptor source for this set is a middle-aged woman with cholangiocarcinoma. CDR3s leave out the opening cysteine and the closing phenylalanine or tryptophan. Each record gives: V gene, J gene, CDR3 protein.

V gene: TRBV10-3; J gene: TRBJ2-2; CDR3 protein: AIRSGTLNTGELF
V gene: TRBV19; J gene: TRBJ2-1; CDR3 protein: ASRNLAGGHYEQF
V gene: TRBV30; J gene: TRBJ1-2; CDR3 protein: AWSSGDGYT
V gene: TRBV27; J gene: TRBJ2-1; CDR3 protein: ASSLGSSYNEQF
V gene: TRBV5-4; J gene: TRBJ2-2; CDR3 protein: ASSREVLENTGELF
V gene: TRBV30; J gene: TRBJ1-1; CDR3 protein: AGGGNTEAF
V gene: TRBV5-5; J gene: TRBJ1-4; CDR3 protein: ASSLEVYEKLF
V gene: TRBV5-4; J gene: TRBJ2-5; CDR3 protein: ASSFPEETQY
V gene: TRBV13; J gene: TRBJ2-5; CDR3 protein: ASSSLGAGSLGETQY
V gene: TRBV7-6; J gene: TRBJ2-5; CDR3 protein: ASSLGAGGPETQY
V gene: TRBV7-9; J gene: TRBJ2-4; CDR3 protein: ASSSGQGAKNIQY
V gene: TRBV2; J gene: TRBJ2-3; CDR3 protein: ASMSGRAHEADTQY
V gene: TRBV6-1; J gene: TRBJ2-7; CDR3 protein: ASSGGQGANEQY
V gene: TRBV19; J gene: TRBJ1-5; CDR3 protein: ASSLGQGAEPQH
V gene: TRBV18; J gene: TRBJ1-1; CDR3 protein: ASSPVVSGGNTEAF
V gene: TRBV5-4; J gene: TRBJ2-1; CDR3 protein: ASSAAGTGVNEQF
V gene: TRBV10-3; J gene: TRBJ2-1; CDR3 protein: AISGQGAGSNEQF
V gene: TRBV7-9; J gene: TRBJ1-1; CDR3 protein: ASSLTGGRNTEAF
V gene: TRBV13; J gene: TRBJ1-2; CDR3 protein: ASSPPTGQLTGYT
V gene: TRBV6-1; J gene: TRBJ1-2; CDR3 protein: ASSENLMSYGYT
V gene: TRBV10-2; J gene: TRBJ1-1; CDR3 protein: ASSDGGGGANTEAF
V gene: TRBV19; J gene: TRBJ1-1; CDR3 protein: ASRPQVVWDTEAF
V gene: TRBV6-6; J gene: TRBJ2-7; CDR3 protein: ASSYEWASEQY
V gene: TRBV30; J gene: TRBJ2-1; CDR3 protein: AWSAGLAGGSEQF
V gene: TRBV5-6; J gene: TRBJ2-3; CDR3 protein: ASSLMGDLPGPGDTQY
V gene: TRBV7-2; J gene: TRBJ1-1; CDR3 protein: ASSLRWRGTEAF
V gene: TRBV5-8; J gene: TRBJ2-1; CDR3 protein: ASSLEGTSGSLNEQF
V gene: TRBV7-9; J gene: TRBJ2-7; CDR3 protein: ASSPIAGGPYEQY
V gene: TRBV6-6; J gene: TRBJ1-5; CDR3 protein: ASRLGQGNQPQH
V gene: TRBV10-2; J gene: TRBJ2-1; CDR3 protein: ASSAPGLAGFEQF
V gene: TRBV30; J gene: TRBJ1-4; CDR3 protein: AWDGQGLNEKLF
V gene: TRBV4-1; J gene: TRBJ1-4; CDR3 protein: ASSQVFPAPNEKLF
V gene: TRBV30; J gene: TRBJ2-7; CDR3 protein: AWSAGNYEQY
V gene: TRBV5-6; J gene: TRBJ2-3; CDR3 protein: ASSLARASSTDTQY
V gene: TRBV28; J gene: TRBJ1-2; CDR3 protein: ASSLLQGILGGYT
V gene: TRBV6-5; J gene: TRBJ1-2; CDR3 protein: ASSSTDRPYGYT
V gene: TRBV19; J gene: TRBJ2-3; CDR3 protein: ASSIEDTQY
V gene: TRBV6-5; J gene: TRBJ2-5; CDR3 protein: ASSHPGQGAETQY
V gene: TRBV11-2; J gene: TRBJ2-1; CDR3 protein: ASSKVAIEQF
V gene: TRBV27; J gene: TRBJ2-2; CDR3 protein: ASSFGGRKELF
V gene: TRBV10-3; J gene: TRBJ1-1; CDR3 protein: AIRAGDGRAEAF
V gene: TRBV2; J gene: TRBJ2-1; CDR3 protein: ASSPRLAGYNEQF
V gene: TRBV5-4; J gene: TRBJ1-2; CDR3 protein: ASSLNPYGYT
V gene: TRBV7-9; J gene: TRBJ2-2; CDR3 protein: ASSLPGIVSPTGELF
V gene: TRBV27; J gene: TRBJ1-2; CDR3 protein: ASGDRGDNYGYT
V gene: TRBV25-1; J gene: TRBJ1-4; CDR3 protein: ASSVTGGYEKLF
V gene: TRBV5-1; J gene: TRBJ2-7; CDR3 protein: ASSSPIAGVRNEQY
V gene: TRBV2; J gene: TRBJ2-7; CDR3 protein: ASSAGRGGSEQY
V gene: TRBV7-9; J gene: TRBJ2-3; CDR3 protein: ASSLGNGLTDTQY
V gene: TRBV7-2; J gene: TRBJ2-3; CDR3 protein: ASSKGAGGPVADTQY
V gene: TRBV10-1; J gene: TRBJ2-7; CDR3 protein: ASSSGPYEQY
V gene: TRBV9; J gene: TRBJ1-4; CDR3 protein: ASSGTTGRGEKLF
V gene: TRBV2; J gene: TRBJ1-1; CDR3 protein: ASSPPLGADSLGITEAF
V gene: TRBV6-1; J gene: TRBJ1-5; CDR3 protein: ASSEASNQPQH
V gene: TRBV28; J gene: TRBJ1-5; CDR3 protein: ASSFHQGPGSPPQPQH
V gene: TRBV18; J gene: TRBJ2-5; CDR3 protein: ASSPEGLAQETQY
V gene: TRBV5-6; J gene: TRBJ2-7; CDR3 protein: ASSFRGAGSYEQY